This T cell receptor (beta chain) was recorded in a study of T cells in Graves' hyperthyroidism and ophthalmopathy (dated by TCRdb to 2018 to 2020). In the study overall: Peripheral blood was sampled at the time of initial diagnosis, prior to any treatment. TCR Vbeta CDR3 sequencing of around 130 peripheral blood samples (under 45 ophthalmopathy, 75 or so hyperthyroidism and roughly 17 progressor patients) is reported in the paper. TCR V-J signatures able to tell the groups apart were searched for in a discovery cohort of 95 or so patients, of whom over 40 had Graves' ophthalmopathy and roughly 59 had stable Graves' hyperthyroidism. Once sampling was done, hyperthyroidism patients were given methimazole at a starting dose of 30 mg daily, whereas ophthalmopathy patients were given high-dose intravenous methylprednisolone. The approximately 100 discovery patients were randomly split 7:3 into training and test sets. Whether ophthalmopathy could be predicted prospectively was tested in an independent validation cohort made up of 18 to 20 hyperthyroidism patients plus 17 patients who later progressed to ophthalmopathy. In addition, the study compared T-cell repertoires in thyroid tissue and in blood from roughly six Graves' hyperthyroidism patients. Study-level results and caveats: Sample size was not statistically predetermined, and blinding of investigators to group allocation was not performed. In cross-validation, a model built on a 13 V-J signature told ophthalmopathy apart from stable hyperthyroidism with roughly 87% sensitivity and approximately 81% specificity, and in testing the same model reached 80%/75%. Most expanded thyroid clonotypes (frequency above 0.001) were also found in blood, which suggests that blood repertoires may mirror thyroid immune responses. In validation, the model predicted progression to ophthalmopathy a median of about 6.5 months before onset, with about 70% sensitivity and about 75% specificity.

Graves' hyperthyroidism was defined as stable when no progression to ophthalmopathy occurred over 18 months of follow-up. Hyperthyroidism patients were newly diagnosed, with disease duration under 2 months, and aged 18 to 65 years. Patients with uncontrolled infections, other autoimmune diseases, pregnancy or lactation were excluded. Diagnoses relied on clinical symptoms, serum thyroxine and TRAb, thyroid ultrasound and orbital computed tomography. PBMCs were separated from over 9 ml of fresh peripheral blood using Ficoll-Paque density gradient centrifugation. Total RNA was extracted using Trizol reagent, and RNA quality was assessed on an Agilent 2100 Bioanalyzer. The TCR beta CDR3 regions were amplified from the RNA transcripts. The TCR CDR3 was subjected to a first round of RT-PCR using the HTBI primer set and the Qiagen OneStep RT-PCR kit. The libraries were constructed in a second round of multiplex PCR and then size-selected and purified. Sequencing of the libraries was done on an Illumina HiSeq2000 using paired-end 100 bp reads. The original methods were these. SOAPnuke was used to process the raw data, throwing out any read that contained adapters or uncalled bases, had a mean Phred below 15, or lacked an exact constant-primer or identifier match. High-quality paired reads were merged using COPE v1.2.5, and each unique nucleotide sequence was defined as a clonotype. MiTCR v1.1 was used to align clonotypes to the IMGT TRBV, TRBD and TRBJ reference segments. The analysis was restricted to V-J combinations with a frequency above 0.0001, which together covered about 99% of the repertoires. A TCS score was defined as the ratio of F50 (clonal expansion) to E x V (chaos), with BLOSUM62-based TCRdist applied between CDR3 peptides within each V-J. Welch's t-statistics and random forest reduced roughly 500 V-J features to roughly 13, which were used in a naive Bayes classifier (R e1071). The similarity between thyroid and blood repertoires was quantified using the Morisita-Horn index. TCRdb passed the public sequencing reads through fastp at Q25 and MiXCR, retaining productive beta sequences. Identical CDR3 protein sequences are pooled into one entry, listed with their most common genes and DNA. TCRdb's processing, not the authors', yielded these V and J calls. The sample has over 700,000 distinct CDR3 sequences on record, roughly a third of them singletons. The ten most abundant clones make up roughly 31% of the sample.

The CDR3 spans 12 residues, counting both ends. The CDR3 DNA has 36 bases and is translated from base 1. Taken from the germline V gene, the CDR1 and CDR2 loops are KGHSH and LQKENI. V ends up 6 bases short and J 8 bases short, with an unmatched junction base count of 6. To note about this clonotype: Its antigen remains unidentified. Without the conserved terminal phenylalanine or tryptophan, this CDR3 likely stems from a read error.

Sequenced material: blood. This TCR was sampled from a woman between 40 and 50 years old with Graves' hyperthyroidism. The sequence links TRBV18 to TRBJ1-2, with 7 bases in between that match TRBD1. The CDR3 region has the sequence CASSLDRDGYTL. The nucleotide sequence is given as TGTGCCAGCTCCCTCGACAGGGACGGCTACACCCTC.